This TCR beta chain was recovered during a study of shared clonotypes between healthy human individuals. The study, taken as a whole, reports: The authors sampled blood alone, and tissue repertoires likely differ. Of the naive CD4 clonotypes, around 4.9% were shared across four donors.

The protocol was immunoSEQ multiplex PCR, while the TCRdb copy is restricted to in-frame clones and leaves out a portion. Of approximately 1.4 million clones detected, approximately 98% appear once; the ten largest clones hold approximately 0.45%. The study drew its donors from healthy HIV-negative adults without recent acute infections or vaccinations. Remarks on this clone: What it binds is unknown.

The CDR3 contains 15 residues. CDR1 is SGHKS and CDR2 is YYEKEE in the germline V gene (reference sequence). The V end lost 2 bases, the J end lost 6 bases, and 18 bases lay between the germline ends. The V call is TRBV5-5, the J call TRBJ2-7, with D maybe TRBD1 (6 bases). The TCR comes from a man aged 25 to 40 in good health. The sample comprised naive CD4+ T cells sorted from blood. Subset noted: CD45RA+ positively selected. The chain's CDR3 is CASSFTGNSLSEQYF. The CDR3 bases are TGTGCCAGCAGCTTTACAGGGAATAGTCTAAGCGAGCAGTACTTC.